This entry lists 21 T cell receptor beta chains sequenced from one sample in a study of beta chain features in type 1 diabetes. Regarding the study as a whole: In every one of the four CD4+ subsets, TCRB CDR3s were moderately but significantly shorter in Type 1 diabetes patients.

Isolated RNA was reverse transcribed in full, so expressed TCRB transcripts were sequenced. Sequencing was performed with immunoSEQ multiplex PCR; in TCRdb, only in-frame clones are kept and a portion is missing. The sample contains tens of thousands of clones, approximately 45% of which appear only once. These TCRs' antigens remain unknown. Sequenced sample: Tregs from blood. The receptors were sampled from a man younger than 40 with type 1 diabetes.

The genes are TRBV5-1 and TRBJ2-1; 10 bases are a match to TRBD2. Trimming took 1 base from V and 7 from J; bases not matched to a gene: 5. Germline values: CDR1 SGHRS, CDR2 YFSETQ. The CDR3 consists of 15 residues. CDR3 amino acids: CASSLILAGVNEQFF. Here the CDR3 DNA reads TGCGCCAGCAGCTTGATCCTAGCGGGAGTGAATGAGCAGTTCTTC.

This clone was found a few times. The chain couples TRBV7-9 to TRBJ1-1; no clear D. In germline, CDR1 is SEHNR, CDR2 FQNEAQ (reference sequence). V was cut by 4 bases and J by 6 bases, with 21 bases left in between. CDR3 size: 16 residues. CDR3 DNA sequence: TGTGCCAGCAGCTCTCCCCCAACCACCAGGCAGTCTGAAGCTTTCTTT. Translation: CASSSPPTTRQSEAFF.

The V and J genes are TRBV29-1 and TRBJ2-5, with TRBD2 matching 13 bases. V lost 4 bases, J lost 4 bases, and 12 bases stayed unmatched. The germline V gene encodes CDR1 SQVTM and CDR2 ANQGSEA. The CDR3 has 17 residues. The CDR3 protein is CSVVGGRGTSGIETQYF. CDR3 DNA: TGCAGCGTTGTGGGGGGCCGCGGGACTAGCGGGATAGAGACCCAGTACTTC.

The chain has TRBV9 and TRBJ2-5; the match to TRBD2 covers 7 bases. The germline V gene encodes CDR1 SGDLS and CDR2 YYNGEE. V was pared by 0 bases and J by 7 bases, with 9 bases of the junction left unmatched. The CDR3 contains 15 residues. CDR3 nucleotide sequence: TGTGCCAGCAGCGTAGAGGGAGGGCCTACAGGGACCCAGTACTTC. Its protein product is CASSVEGGPTGTQYF.

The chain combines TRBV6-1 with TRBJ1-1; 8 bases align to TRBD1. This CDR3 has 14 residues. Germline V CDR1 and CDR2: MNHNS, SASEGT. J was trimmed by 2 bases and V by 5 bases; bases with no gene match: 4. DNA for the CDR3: TGTGCCAGCAGTTCTACAGGGGGAAACACTGAAGCTTTCTTT. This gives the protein CASSSTGGNTEAFF.

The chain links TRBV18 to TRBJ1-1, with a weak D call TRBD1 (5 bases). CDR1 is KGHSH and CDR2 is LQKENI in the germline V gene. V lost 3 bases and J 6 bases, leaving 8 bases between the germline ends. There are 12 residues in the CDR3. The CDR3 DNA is TGTGCCAGCTCACCCCTGACAGCTGAAGCTTTCTTT. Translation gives CASSPLTAEAFF.

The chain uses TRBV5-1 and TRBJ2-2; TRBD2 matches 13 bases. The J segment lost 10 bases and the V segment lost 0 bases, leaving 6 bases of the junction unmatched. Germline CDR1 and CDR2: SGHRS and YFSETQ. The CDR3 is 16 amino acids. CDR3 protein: CASSLGLAGGGQELFF. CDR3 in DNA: TGCGCCAGCAGCTTGGGACTAGCGGGAGGAGGACAGGAGCTGTTTTTT. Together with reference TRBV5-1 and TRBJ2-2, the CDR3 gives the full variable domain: KAGVTQTPRYLIKTRGQQVTLSCSPISGHRSVSWYQQTPGQGLQFLFEYFSETQRNKGNFPGRFSGRQFSNSRSEMNVSTLELGDSALYLCASSLGLAGGGQELFFGEGSRLTVL.

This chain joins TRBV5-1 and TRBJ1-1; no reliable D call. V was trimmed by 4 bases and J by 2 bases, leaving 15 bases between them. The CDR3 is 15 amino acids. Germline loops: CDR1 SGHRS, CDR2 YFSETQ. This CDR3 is CASSLGRPDNTEAFF. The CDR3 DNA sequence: TGCGCCAGCAGCCTGGGCAGGCCCGATAACACTGAAGCTTTCTTT.

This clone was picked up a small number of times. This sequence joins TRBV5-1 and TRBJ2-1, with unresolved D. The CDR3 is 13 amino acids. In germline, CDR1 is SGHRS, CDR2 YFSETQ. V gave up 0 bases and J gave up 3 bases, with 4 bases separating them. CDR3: CASSLDSYNEQFF. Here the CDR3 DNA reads TGCGCCAGCAGCTTGGACAGCTACAATGAGCAGTTCTTC.

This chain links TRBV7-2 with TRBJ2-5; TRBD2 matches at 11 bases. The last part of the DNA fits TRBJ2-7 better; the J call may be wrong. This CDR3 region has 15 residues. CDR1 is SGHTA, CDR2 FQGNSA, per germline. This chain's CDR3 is CASNLAGGSPYEQYF. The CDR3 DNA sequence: TGTGCCAGCAACCTAGCGGGAGGATCACCCTACGAGCAGTACTTC.

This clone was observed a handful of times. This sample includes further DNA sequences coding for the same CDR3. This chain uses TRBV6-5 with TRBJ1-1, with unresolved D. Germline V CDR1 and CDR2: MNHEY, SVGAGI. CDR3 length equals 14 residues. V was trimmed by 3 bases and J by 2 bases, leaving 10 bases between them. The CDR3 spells CASSYFGENTEAFF. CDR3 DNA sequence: TGTGCCAGCAGTTATTTCGGTGAAAACACTGAAGCTTTCTTT.

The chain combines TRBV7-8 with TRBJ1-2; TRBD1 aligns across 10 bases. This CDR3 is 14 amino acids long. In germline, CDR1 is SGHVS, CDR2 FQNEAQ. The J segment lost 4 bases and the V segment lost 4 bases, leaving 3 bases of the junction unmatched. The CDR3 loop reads CASSSTGGGYGYTF. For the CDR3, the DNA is TGTGCCAGCAGCTCGACAGGGGGCGGCTATGGCTACACCTTC.

CDR3 sequence reads: CASSRTPGGSYQETQYF. The DNA for the CDR3 is TGTGCCAGCAGTCGAACGCCTGGGGGCTCCTACCAAGAGACCCAGTACTTC. This sequence joins TRBV27 and TRBJ2-5; weak D call: TRBD1 (6 bases). Germline V CDR1 and CDR2: MNHEY, SMNVEV (reference sequence). The V end lost 5 bases, the J end lost 0 bases, and 19 bases lay between the germline ends. CDR3 length: 17 amino acids.

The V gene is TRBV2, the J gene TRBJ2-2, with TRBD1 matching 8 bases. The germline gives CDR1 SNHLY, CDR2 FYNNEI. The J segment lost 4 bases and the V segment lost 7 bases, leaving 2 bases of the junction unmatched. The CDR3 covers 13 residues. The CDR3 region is CASNGQGTGELFF. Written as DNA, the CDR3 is TGTGCCAGCAACGGACAGGGCACCGGGGAGCTGTTTTTT.

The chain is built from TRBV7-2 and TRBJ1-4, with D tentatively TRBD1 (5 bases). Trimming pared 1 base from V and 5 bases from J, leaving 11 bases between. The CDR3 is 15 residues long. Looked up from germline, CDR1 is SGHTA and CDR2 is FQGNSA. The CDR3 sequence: CASSLDRGVNEKLFF. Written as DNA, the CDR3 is TGTGCCAGCAGCTTAGATCGGGGGGTAAATGAAAAACTGTTTTTT.

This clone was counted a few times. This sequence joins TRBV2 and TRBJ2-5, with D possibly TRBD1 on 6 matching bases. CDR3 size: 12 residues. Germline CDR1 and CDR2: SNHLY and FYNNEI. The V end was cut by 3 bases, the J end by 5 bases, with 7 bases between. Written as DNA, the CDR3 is TGTGCCAGCAGTGAGCAGGGGGAGACCCAGTACTTC. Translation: CASSEQGETQYF.

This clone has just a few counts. The CDR3 coding sequence is TGCGCCAGCAGATGGAACCCGACTAGCGGGAGTGATGAGCAGTTCTTC. Amino acid sequence: CASRWNPTSGSDEQFF. The J gene is TRBJ2-1, the V gene TRBV5-1; 12 bases are shared with TRBD2. V was pared by 5 bases and J by 8 bases, with 11 bases of the junction left unmatched. The CDR3 is 16 residues long. The germline gives CDR1 SGHRS, CDR2 YFSETQ. Together with reference TRBV5-1 and TRBJ2-1, the CDR3 gives the full variable domain: KAGVTQTPRYLIKTRGQQVTLSCSPISGHRSVSWYQQTPGQGLQFLFEYFSETQRNKGNFPGRFSGRQFSNSRSEMNVSTLELGDSALYLCASRWNPTSGSDEQFFGPGTRLTVL.

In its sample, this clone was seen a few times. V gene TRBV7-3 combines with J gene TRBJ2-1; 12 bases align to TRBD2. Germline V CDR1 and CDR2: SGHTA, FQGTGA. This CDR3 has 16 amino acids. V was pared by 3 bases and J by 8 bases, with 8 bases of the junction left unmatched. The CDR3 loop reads CASSFQLAGGQDEQFF. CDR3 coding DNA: TGTGCCAGCAGCTTCCAACTAGCGGGAGGTCAGGATGAGCAGTTCTTC.

The CDR3 here is CASSLEGLAGFSNTGELFF. CDR3 nucleotides: TGTGCCAGCAGCTTAGAGGGGCTAGCGGGTTTTTCGAACACCGGGGAGCTGTTTTTT. The chain is built from TRBV7-8 and TRBJ2-2; 8 bases are shared with TRBD2. This CDR3 contains 19 residues. The trim removed 1 base at V and 0 bases at J, leaving 10 bases unmatched. In germline, CDR1 is SGHVS, CDR2 FQNEAQ. The full variable domain, completed using reference TRBV7-8 and TRBJ2-2, is GAGVSQSPRYKVAKRGQDVALRCDPISGHVSLFWYQQALGQGPEFLTYFQNEAQLDKSGLPSDRFFAERPEGSVSTLKIQRTQQEDSAVYLCASSLEGLAGFSNTGELFFGEGSRLTVL.

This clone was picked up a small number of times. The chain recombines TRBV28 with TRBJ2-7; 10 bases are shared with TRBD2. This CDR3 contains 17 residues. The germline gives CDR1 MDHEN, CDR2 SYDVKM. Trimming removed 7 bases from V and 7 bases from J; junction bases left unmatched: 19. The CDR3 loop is CASTPRASGSMSGEQYF. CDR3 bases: TGTGCCAGCACCCCAAGGGCTAGCGGGAGTATGTCGGGGGAGCAGTACTTC.

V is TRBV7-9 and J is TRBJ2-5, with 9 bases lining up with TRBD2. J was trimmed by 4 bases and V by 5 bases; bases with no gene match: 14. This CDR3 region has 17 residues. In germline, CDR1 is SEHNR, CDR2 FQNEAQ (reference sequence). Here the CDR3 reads CASSDWARSGSRETQYF. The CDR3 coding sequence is TGTGCCAGCAGCGATTGGGCGCGTAGCGGGAGTCGAGAGACCCAGTACTTC.